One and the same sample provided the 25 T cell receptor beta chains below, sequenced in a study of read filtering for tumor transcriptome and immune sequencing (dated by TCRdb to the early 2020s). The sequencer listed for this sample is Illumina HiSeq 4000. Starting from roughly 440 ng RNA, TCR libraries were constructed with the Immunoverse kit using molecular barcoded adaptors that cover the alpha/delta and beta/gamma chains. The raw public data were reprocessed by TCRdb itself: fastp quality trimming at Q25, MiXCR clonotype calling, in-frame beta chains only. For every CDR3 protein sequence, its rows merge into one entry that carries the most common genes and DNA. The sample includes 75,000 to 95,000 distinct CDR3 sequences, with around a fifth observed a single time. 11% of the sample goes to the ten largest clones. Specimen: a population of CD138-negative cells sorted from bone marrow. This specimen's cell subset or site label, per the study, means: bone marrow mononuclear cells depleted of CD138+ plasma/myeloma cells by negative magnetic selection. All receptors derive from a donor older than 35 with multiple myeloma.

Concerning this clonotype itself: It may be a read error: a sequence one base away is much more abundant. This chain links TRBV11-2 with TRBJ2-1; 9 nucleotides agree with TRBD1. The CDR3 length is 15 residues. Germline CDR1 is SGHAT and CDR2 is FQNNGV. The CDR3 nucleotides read TGTGCCAGCAGTAAGACAGGGGGTTCCTACGATGAGCAGTTCTTC. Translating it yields CASSKTGGSYDEQFF.

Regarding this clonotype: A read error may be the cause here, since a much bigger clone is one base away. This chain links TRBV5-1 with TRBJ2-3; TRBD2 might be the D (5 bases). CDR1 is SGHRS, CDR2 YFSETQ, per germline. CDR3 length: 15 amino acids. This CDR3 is CAGSLTGKSTDTQYF. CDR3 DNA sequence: TGCGCCGGCAGCTTGACCGGGAAGAGCACAGATACGCAGTATTTT.

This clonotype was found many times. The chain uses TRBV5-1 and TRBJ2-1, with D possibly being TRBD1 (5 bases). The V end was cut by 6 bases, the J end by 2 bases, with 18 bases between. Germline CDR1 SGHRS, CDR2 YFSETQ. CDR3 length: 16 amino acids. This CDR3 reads CASKGGAGIAYNEQFF. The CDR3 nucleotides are TGCGCCAGCAAGGGTGGGGCAGGCATAGCCTACAATGAGCAGTTCTTC.

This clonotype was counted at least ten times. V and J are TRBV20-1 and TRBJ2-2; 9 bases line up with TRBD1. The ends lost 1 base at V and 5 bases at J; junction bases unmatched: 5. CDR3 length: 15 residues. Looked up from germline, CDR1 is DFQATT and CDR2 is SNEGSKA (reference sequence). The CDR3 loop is CSARVWTGETGELFF. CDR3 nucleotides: TGCAGTGCTAGAGTTTGGACAGGGGAAACCGGGGAGCTGTTTTTT.

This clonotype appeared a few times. CDR3 DNA sequence: TGCGCCAGCAGCTTGGGTTCACAGAGCAATCAGCCCCAGCATTTT. Residues: CASSLGSQSNQPQHF. The V gene is TRBV5-1, the J gene TRBJ1-5; D not resolved. CDR3 length: 15 amino acids. Trimming removed 0 bases at V and 1 base at J, with 8 bases between. Germline CDR1 SGHRS, CDR2 YFSETQ. The full variable domain, with the rest looked up from reference TRBV5-1 and TRBJ1-5, is KAGVTQTPRYLIKTRGQQVTLSCSPISGHRSVSWYQQTPGQGLQFLFEYFSETQRNKGNFPGRFSGRQFSNSRSEMNVSTLELGDSALYLCASSLGSQSNQPQHFGDGTRLSIL.

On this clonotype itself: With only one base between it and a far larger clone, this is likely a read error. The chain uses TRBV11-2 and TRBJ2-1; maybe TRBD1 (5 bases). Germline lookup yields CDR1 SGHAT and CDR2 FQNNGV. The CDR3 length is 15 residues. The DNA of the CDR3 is TGTGCCAGCACCCCTTGGGGCCGAGAGAACAATGAGCAGCTCTTC. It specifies CASTPWGRENNEQLF.

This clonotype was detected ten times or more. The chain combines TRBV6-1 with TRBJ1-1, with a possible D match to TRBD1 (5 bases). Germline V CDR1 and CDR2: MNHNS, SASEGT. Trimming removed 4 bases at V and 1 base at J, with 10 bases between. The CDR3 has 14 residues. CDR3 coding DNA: TGTGCCAGCAGTGTACTGGGGCGGAACACTGAAGCTTTCTTT. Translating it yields CASSVLGRNTEAFF.

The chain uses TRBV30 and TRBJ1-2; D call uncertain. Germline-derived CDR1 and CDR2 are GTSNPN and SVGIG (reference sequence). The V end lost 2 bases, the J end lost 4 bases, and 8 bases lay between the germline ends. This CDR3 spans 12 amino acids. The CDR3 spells CAWSPTIYGYTF. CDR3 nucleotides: TGTGCCTGGAGTCCAACCATCTATGGCTACACCTTC.

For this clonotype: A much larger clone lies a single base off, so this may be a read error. CDR3 region: CASSTNWEETQYF. The CDR3 DNA is TGTGCCAGCAGTACGAACTGGGAAGAGACCCAGTACTTC. The genes are TRBV2 and TRBJ2-5; D is ambiguous. Germline V CDR1 and CDR2: SNHLY, FYNNEI. CDR3 length equals 13 residues. The V end lost 5 bases, the J end lost 3 bases, and 10 bases lay between the germline ends.

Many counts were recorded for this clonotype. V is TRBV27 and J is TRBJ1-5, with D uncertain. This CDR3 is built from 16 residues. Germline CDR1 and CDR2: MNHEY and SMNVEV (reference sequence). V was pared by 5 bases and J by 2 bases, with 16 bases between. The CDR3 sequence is CASSKLGGRGNQPQHF. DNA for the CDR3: TGTGCCAGCAGTAAATTGGGAGGGCGGGGCAATCAGCCCCAGCATTTT.

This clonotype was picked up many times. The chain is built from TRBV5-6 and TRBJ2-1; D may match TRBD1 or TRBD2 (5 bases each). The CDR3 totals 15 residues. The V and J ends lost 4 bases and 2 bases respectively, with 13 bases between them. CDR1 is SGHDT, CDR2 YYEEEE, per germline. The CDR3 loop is CASSDTGGAYNEQFF. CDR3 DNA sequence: TGTGCCAGCAGCGACACAGGAGGTGCCTACAATGAGCAGTTCTTC.

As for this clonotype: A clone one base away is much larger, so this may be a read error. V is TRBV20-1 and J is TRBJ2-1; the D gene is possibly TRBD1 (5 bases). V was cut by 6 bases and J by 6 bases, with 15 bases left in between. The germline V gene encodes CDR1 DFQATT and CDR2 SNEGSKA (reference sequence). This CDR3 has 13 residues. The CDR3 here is CSAWAGSGNEQFF. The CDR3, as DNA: TGCAGTGCCTGGGCAGGGTCTGGCAATGAGCAGTTCTTC.

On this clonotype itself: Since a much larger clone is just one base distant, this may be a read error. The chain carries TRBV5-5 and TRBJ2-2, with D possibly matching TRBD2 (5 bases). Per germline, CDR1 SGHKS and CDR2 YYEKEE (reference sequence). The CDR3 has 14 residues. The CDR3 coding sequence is TGTGCCAGCAGCCGGACGCTGACTGCCGGGGAGCCGTTTTTT. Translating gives CASSRTLTAGEPFF.

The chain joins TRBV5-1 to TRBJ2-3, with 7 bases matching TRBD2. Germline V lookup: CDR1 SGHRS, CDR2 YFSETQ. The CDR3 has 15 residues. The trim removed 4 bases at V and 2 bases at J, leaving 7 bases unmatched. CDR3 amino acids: CASSGWAGVTDTQYF. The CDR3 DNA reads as TGCGCCAGCAGCGGCTGGGCGGGAGTCACAGATACGCAGTATTTT. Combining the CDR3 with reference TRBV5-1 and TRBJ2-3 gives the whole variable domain KAGVTQTPRYLIKTRGQQVTLSCSPISGHRSVSWYQQTPGQGLQFLFEYFSETQRNKGNFPGRFSGRQFSNSRSEMNVSTLELGDSALYLCASSGWAGVTDTQYFGPGTRLTVL.

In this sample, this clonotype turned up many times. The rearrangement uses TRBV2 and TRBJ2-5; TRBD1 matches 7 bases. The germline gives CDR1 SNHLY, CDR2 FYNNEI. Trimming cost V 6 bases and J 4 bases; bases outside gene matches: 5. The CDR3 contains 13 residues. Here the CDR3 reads CASRGDSLETQYF. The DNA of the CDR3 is TGTGCCAGCAGAGGGGACAGCTTAGAGACCCAGTACTTC.

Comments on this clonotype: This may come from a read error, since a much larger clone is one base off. The CDR3 region has the DNA TGCAGTGCTCCCGACAGGAGCACCTACGAGCAGTGCTTC. Its translation is CSAPDRSTYEQCF. This rearrangement joins TRBV20-1 to TRBJ2-7; D possibly corresponds to TRBD1 (6 bases). The length of the CDR3 is 13 residues. CDR1 and CDR2 (germline): DFQATT, SNEGSKA (reference sequence).

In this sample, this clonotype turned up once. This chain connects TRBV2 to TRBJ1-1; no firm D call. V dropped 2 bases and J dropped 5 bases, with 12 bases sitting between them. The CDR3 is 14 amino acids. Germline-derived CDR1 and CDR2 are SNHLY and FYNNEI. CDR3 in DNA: TGTGCCAGCAGTGAAATAGGGAGGAGGACTGAAGCTTTCTTT. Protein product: CASSEIGRRTEAFF.

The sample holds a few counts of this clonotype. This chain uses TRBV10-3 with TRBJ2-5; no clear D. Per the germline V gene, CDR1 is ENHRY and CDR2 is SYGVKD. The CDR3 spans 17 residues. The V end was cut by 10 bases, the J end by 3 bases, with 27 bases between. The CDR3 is CATPPDSHEWLEETQYF. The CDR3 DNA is TGTGCCACCCCACCGGATAGTCATGAGTGGTTGGAAGAGACCCAGTACTTC.

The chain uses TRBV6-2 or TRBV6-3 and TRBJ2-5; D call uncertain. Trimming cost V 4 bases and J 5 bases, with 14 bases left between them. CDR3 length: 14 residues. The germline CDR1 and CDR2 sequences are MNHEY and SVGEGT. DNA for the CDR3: TGTGCCAGCAGTTCGGTTCGGGTCGGCGAGACCCAGTACTTC. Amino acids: CASSSVRVGETQYF.

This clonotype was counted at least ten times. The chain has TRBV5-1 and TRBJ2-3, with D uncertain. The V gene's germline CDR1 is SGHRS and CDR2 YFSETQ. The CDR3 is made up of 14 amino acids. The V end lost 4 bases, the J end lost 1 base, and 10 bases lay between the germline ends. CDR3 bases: TGCGCCAGCAGCGTAAGTGGGGGCACAGATACGCAGTATTTT. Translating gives CASSVSGGTDTQYF. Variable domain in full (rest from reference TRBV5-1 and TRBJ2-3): KAGVTQTPRYLIKTRGQQVTLSCSPISGHRSVSWYQQTPGQGLQFLFEYFSETQRNKGNFPGRFSGRQFSNSRSEMNVSTLELGDSALYLCASSVSGGTDTQYFGPGTRLTVL.

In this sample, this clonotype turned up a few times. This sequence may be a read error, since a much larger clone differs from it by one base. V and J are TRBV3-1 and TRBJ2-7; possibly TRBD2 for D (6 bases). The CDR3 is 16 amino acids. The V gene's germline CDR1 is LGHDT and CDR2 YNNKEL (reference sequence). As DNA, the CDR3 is TGTGCCAGCAGCCAAGATAGCGGCACTAGCTCCTACGAGCTGTACTTC. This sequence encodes CASSQDSGTSSYELYF.

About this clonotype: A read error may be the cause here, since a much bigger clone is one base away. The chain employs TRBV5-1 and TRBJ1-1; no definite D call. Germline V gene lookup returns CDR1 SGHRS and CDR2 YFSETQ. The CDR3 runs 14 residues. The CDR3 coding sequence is TGCGCCAGCAGCCTTCTCCCCGGGAACACTGTAGCTTTCTTT. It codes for CASSLLPGNTVAFF.

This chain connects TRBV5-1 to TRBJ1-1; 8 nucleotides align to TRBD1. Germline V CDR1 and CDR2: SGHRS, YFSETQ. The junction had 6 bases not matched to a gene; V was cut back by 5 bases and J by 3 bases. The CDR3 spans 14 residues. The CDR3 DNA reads TGCGCCAGCAGGCCCAAGACAGGGGACACTGAAGCTTTCTTT. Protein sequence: CASRPKTGDTEAFF.

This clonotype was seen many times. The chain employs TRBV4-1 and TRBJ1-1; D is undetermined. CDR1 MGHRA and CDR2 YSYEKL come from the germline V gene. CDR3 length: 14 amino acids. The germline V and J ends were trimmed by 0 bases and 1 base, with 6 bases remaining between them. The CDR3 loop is CASSQEGANTEAFF. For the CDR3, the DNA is TGCGCCAGCAGCCAAGAAGGCGCGAACACTGAAGCTTTCTTT.

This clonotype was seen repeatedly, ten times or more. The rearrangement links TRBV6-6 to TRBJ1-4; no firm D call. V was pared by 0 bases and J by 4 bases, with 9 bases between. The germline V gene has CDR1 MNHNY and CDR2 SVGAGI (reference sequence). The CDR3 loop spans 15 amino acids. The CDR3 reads CASSYSRVRNEKLFF. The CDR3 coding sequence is TGTGCCAGCAGTTACTCGAGGGTCCGTAATGAAAAACTGTTTTTT.